The 23 T cell receptor beta chains given below trace back to one sample, sequenced in a study of cytomegalovirus exposure and HLA in healthy donors. It was with 60 Vbeta and 13 Jbeta primers that the PCR ran. The data were produced by immunoSEQ multiplex PCR, yet TCRdb's version contains in-frame clones alone and is incomplete. Of about 210,000 clones listed, 80% to 90% are singletons. The sample consisted of PBMCs. The source of these receptors is a woman aged 25 to 39 in good health and CMV-seronegative.

This clone is labeled as medium-sized (0.01 to 0.1%). This chain links TRBV2 with TRBJ1-4; 7 bases align to TRBD1. The V gene's germline CDR1 is SNHLY and CDR2 FYNNEI. V dropped 4 bases and J dropped 8; count of bases not matched to a gene: 1. The CDR3 loop spans 12 amino acids. CDR3 nucleotides: TGTGCCAGCAGTGGGACAGGAGAAAAACTGTTTTTT. It translates to CASSGTGEKLFF.

The V call is TRBV10-3, the J call TRBJ1-2; 7 bases line up with TRBD1. The CDR3 spans 15 residues. Germline V gene lookup returns CDR1 ENHRY and CDR2 SYGVKD. V lost 0 bases to trimming and J lost 4 bases; unmatched junction nucleotides: 5. The CDR3 loop reads CAISESGQTIYGYTF. Written as DNA, the CDR3 is TGTGCCATCAGTGAGTCGGGACAGACCATCTATGGCTACACCTTC.

The V and J genes are TRBV5-4 and TRBJ2-5, with D perhaps matching TRBD2 (7 bases). Germline CDR1 reads SGHNT; CDR2 reads YYREEE (reference sequence). CDR3 length: 16 amino acids. V was pared by 4 bases and J by 3 bases, with 19 bases between. CDR3 sequence: CASSPKRGGGEETQYF. The CDR3 DNA reads as TGTGCCAGCAGCCCTAAGCGGGGAGGGGGGGAAGAGACCCAGTACTTC.

The chain is built from TRBV7-6 and TRBJ2-7; TRBD2 might be the D (6 bases). Between the trimmed V and J ends, which lost 3 bases and 6 bases, there was a span of 12 bases. The germline CDR1 and CDR2 sequences are SGHVS and FNYEAQ. The CDR3 has 13 residues. This CDR3 reads CASSLGGSVEQYF. CDR3 coding DNA: TGTGCCAGCAGCTTGGGGGGATCAGTCGAGCAGTACTTC.

The chain is built from TRBV21-1 and TRBJ2-4; no check of the table's D call, TRBD1, against the DNA was made. TRBV21-1 is classified as a pseudogene. The CDR3 totals 20 residues. CDR3 region: CASSKALYTGLRVTKNIQYF. The CDR3 DNA is TGTGCCAGCAGCAAAGCGCTTTATACAGGGCTTAGAGTAACCAAAAACATTCAGTACTTC.

The rearrangement links TRBV10-3 to TRBJ2-1; the match to TRBD2 covers 8 bases. V lost 0 bases and J lost 3; bases outside the gene matches: 1. CDR3 length: 15 residues. From germline, CDR1 is ENHRY and CDR2 SYGVKD. The chain's CDR3 is CAISESSGGYNEQFF. The CDR3 DNA reads TGTGCCATCAGTGAGTCGAGCGGGGGCTACAATGAGCAGTTCTTC.

The rearrangement uses TRBV2 and TRBJ1-1; possibly TRBD1 for D (6 bases). Germline V gene sequence: CDR1 SNHLY, CDR2 FYNNEI. Trimming removed 4 bases at V and 7 bases at J, with 16 bases between. The CDR3 runs to 14 residues. The CDR3 nucleotides are TGTGCCAGCAGTGCCGGACAGACTAAATATGAAGCTTTCTTT. Translated, it gives CASSAGQTKYEAFF.

This clone was counted once. The V gene is TRBV7-9, the J gene TRBJ2-7; TRBD2 matches 9 bases. With 3 bases clipped from V and 7 bases from J, the junction kept 13 bases outside the gene matches. Germline V gene sequence: CDR1 SEHNR, CDR2 FQNEAQ (reference sequence). CDR3 size: 16 residues. CDR3 residues: CASSLGAGGLSREQYF. The CDR3, as DNA: TGTGCCAGCAGCTTGGGTGCGGGGGGGCTTTCCCGTGAGCAGTACTTC.

V gene TRBV9 combines with J gene TRBJ1-2; 9 bases agree with TRBD1. The V and J ends lost 4 bases and 8 bases, in that order; junction bases with no gene match: 9. This CDR3 has 14 residues. Germline lookup yields CDR1 SGDLS and CDR2 YYNGEE. The CDR3 bases are TGTGCCAGCAGCATCGGAGGACAGGGGTGGGGCTACACCTTC. This gives the protein CASSIGGQGWGYTF.

The rearrangement uses TRBV15 and TRBJ2-1; 16 bases line up with TRBD2. CDR3 length equals 14 residues. V lost 5 bases and J lost 9; bases outside the gene matches: 1. Germline lookup yields CDR1 LNHNV and CDR2 YYDKDF (reference sequence). CDR3 in amino acids: CATSGTSGGVEQFF. In DNA, the CDR3 is TGTGCCACCAGCGGGACTAGCGGGGGGGTTGAGCAGTTCTTC.

CDR3 region: CATAPGQSTDTQYF. For the CDR3, the DNA is TGTGCCACCGCACCGGGACAAAGCACAGATACGCAGTATTTT. V and J are TRBV6-6 and TRBJ2-3; D is perhaps TRBD1 (6 bases). Trimming took off 10 bases at V and 0 bases at J, with 14 bases between the two ends. The V gene's germline CDR1 is MNHNY and CDR2 SVGAGI (reference sequence). The CDR3 runs 14 residues.

The rearrangement joins TRBV5-1 to TRBJ2-3; TRBD1 matches 7 bases. V lost 0 bases, J lost 1 base, and 5 bases stayed unmatched. The CDR3 has 16 residues. CDR1 and CDR2 (germline): SGHRS, YFSETQ. The CDR3 region has the DNA TGCGCCAGCAGCTTGGCGACAGGGCGACGCACAGATACGCAGTATTTT. Its translation: CASSLATGRRTDTQYF. Looking up the rest from reference TRBV5-1 and TRBJ2-3 gives the full variable domain: KAGVTQTPRYLIKTRGQQVTLSCSPISGHRSVSWYQQTPGQGLQFLFEYFSETQRNKGNFPGRFSGRQFSNSRSEMNVSTLELGDSALYLCASSLATGRRTDTQYFGPGTRLTVL.

The V call is TRBV7-9, the J call TRBJ1-3; no reliable D call. The CDR3 contains 15 residues. CDR1 is SEHNR and CDR2 is FQNEAQ in the germline V gene (reference sequence). Trimming shortened V by 1 base and J by 0 bases, and 7 bases separated the two germline ends. The CDR3 bases are TGTGCCAGCAGCTTAGGGGCAGCCTCTGGAAACACCATATATTTT. As protein: CASSLGAASGNTIYF.

The rearrangement joins TRBV18 to TRBJ2-2; 7 bases line up with TRBD1. Germline loops: CDR1 KGHSH, CDR2 LQKENI. Trimming cost V 3 bases and J 0 bases; bases outside gene matches: 4. The CDR3 spans 16 residues. Here the CDR3 DNA reads TGTGCCAGCTCACCGGTCCAGGGGGCGAACACCGGGGAGCTGTTTTTT. Its translation is CASSPVQGANTGELFF.

This clone was seen only a few times. The DNA of the CDR3 is TGTGCCAGCAACGCAGGTGGTGCCGGGGAGCTGTTTTTT. Amino acids: CASNAGGAGELFF. V usage is TRBV2 and J usage is TRBJ2-2; D unclear. Germline CDR1 SNHLY, CDR2 FYNNEI. The CDR3 totals 13 residues. V was clipped by 7 bases and J by 6 bases, with 12 bases between them.

This rearrangement joins TRBV25-1 to TRBJ1-1, with 9 bases fitting TRBD1. The V gene end was trimmed by 2 bases and the J gene end by 12 bases; junction bases not matched to a gene: 7. In germline, CDR1 is MGHDK, CDR2 SYGVNS. This CDR3 has 13 residues. The CDR3 nucleotides read TGTGCCAGCAGTGAAGCGGGACAGGGAAGGTCTTTCTTT. Translating gives CASSEAGQGRSFF. The variable domain in full, with the rest retrieved from reference TRBV25-1 and TRBJ1-1, is EADIYQTPRYLVIGTGKKITLECSQTMGHDKMYWYQQDPGMELHLIHYSYGVNSTEKGDLSSESTVSRIRTEHFPLTLESARPSHTSQYLCASSEAGQGRSFFGQGTRLTVV.

V and J are TRBV29-1 and TRBJ2-7; 9 bases are a match to TRBD1. Germline CDR1 SQVTM, CDR2 ANQGSEA. The CDR3 runs to 13 residues. V dropped 7 bases and J dropped 3; count of bases not matched to a gene: 7. CDR3 nucleotide sequence: TGCAGCGCCTGTCCGGGACAGGGCTACGAGCAGTACTTC. Translated, it gives CSACPGQGYEQYF.

The gene calls are TRBV11-1 and TRBJ2-7, with D perhaps TRBD1 (6 bases). The CDR3 consists of 15 residues. Per the germline V gene, CDR1 is SGHAT and CDR2 is FQDESV (reference sequence). V lost 2 bases and J lost 0, with 11 bases in between. This CDR3 is CASSLRQGSSYEQYF. CDR3 nucleotides: TGTGCCAGCAGCTTAAGGCAGGGGAGCTCCTACGAGCAGTACTTC. The complete variable domain, with remaining parts taken from reference TRBV11-1 and TRBJ2-7, reads EAEVAQSPRYKITEKSQAVAFWCDPISGHATLYWYRQILGQGPELLVQFQDESVVDDSQLPKDRFSAERLKGVDSTLKIQPAELGDSAMYLCASSLRQGSSYEQYFGPGTRLTVT.

The chain links TRBV2 to TRBJ1-2; 8 bases line up with TRBD1. From germline, CDR1 is SNHLY and CDR2 FYNNEI. The CDR3 contains 19 residues. Trimming cost V 5 bases and J 4 bases; bases outside gene matches: 21. The CDR3 protein is CASSSPLDRVAVGSYGYTF. The CDR3 DNA reads TGTGCCAGCAGTTCTCCTTTGGACAGGGTGGCGGTCGGTAGCTATGGCTACACCTTC.

The count of this clone is one. The chain has TRBV6-6 and TRBJ2-7, with a tentative D call TRBD1 (5 bases). The germline V gene has CDR1 MNHNY and CDR2 SVGAGI (reference sequence). The CDR3 contains 13 residues. With 6 bases removed from V and 6 bases from J, the gap between germline ends came to 15 bases. The CDR3 coding sequence is TGTGCCAGCAGCCCATCCCCTCAGGGCGAGCAGTACTTC. This codes for CASSPSPQGEQYF.

This chain uses TRBV27 with TRBJ2-7; D may be TRBD2 (5 bases). The CDR3 sequence is 14 residues long. V was trimmed by 5 bases and J by 3 bases, leaving 14 bases between them. Germline CDR1 MNHEY, CDR2 SMNVEV (reference sequence). CDR3 nucleotides: TGTGCCAGCAGTCCGCGGACGGGGAACTACGAGCAGTACTTC. Protein product: CASSPRTGNYEQYF.

This chain connects TRBV28 to TRBJ1-5, with D maybe TRBD1 (6 bases). The CDR3 consists of 14 residues. V was shortened by 6 bases and J by 6 bases, with 15 bases between the two germline ends. In germline, CDR1 is MDHEN, CDR2 SYDVKM. The CDR3 here is CASRTGILRQPQHF. The CDR3 DNA reads TGTGCCAGCAGAACAGGGATCCTGCGTCAGCCCCAGCATTTT.

The chain uses TRBV5-5 and TRBJ2-2, with D unclear. CDR1 is SGHKS and CDR2 is YYEKEE in the germline V gene (reference sequence). This CDR3 contains 13 residues. Trimming took off 5 bases at V and 6 bases at J, with 11 bases between the two ends. The CDR3 sequence is CASSVTFAGELFF. The CDR3 DNA reads TGTGCCAGCAGTGTAACTTTTGCCGGGGAGCTGTTTTTT.